Presented here are 23 T cell receptor beta chains from one specimen sequenced in a study of blood T cell repertoires in COVID-19. TCRdb's copy holds only in-frame clones and misses some; the assay was immunoSEQ multiplex PCR. The sample lists 350,000 to 450,000 clones, roughly 88% seen once, with about 1.4% in the top ten. Sequencing used PBMCs or T cells enriched from blood (not recorded which). The receptors here all came from a woman younger than 35 who had been exposed to COVID-19.

This sequence joins TRBV7-2 and TRBJ1-3; D is unresolved. V lost 1 base and J lost 1, with 17 bases in between. This CDR3 comprises 18 residues. CDR1 SGHTA and CDR2 FQGNSA come from the germline V gene. The CDR3 DNA reads TGTGCCAGCAGCTTAGTGTTGGGCAGCTCTCTTTCTGGAAACACCATATATTTT. Encoded protein: CASSLVLGSSLSGNTIYF.

J is TRBJ2-7 and V is TRBV6-5; weak D call: TRBD1 (7 bases). Trimming removed 8 bases from V and 5 bases from J, with 22 bases in between. The CDR3 covers 15 residues. Looked up from germline, CDR1 is MNHEY and CDR2 is SVGAGI. CDR3 region: CASRPSAEGANEQYF. In DNA, the CDR3 is TGTGCCAGCCGACCCTCGGCGGAGGGGGCTAACGAGCAGTACTTC.

The V and J genes are TRBV27 and TRBJ2-7; D possibly corresponds to TRBD1 (5 bases). Trimming stripped 3 bases from V and 1 base from J, with 7 bases between. Germline loops: CDR1 MNHEY, CDR2 SMNVEV (reference sequence). The CDR3 sequence is 13 residues long. CDR3 coding DNA: TGTGCCAGCAGTTTGAAGGGGTCCTACGAGCAGTACTTC. The encoded protein is CASSLKGSYEQYF.

The chain's CDR3 is CASSLDLRETQYF. The CDR3 nucleotides read TGTGCCAGCAGTTTAGACCTGAGAGAGACCCAGTACTTC. This sequence joins TRBV12-3 or TRBV12-4 and TRBJ2-5; D ambiguous. V dropped 1 base and J dropped 4 bases, with 7 bases sitting between them. This CDR3 comprises 13 residues.

The chain uses TRBV27 and TRBJ2-7; D is undetermined. The V gene's germline CDR1 is MNHEY and CDR2 SMNVEV (reference sequence). This CDR3 spans 13 amino acids. The V and J ends lost 8 bases and 0 bases respectively, with 11 bases between them. This CDR3 is CASGLQNSYEQYF. CDR3 DNA sequence: TGTGCCAGCGGCCTTCAAAACTCCTACGAGCAGTACTTC.

The rearrangement links TRBV11-2 to TRBJ2-1, with 11 bases aligning to TRBD2. Germline lookup yields CDR1 SGHAT and CDR2 FQNNGV. V dropped 5 bases and J dropped 0; count of bases not matched to a gene: 9. The CDR3 spans 18 residues. CDR3 region: CASSRASGGLSSYNEQFF. The CDR3 DNA reads as TGTGCCAGCAGCCGCGCTAGCGGGGGGCTCAGCTCCTACAATGAGCAGTTCTTC. Full variable domain (missing parts from reference TRBV11-2 and TRBJ2-1): EAGVAQSPRYKIIEKRQSVAFWCNPISGHATLYWYQQILGQGPKLLIQFQNNGVVDDSQLPKDRFSAERLKGVDSTLKIQPAKLEDSAVYLCASSRASGGLSSYNEQFFGPGTRLTVL.

The chain carries TRBV14 and TRBJ2-2, with a weak D call TRBD2 (5 bases). Germline V gene sequence: CDR1 SGHDN, CDR2 FVKESK. V lost 0 bases, J lost 5 bases, and 10 bases lay in between. The CDR3 has 15 amino acids. CDR3 protein: CASSQDGGLTGELFF. For the CDR3, the DNA is TGTGCCAGCAGCCAAGACGGCGGGTTGACCGGGGAGCTGTTTTTT.

This clone was observed a few times. V gene TRBV14 combines with J gene TRBJ2-3; 7 bases map to TRBD2. The CDR3 has 15 residues. V was clipped by 6 bases and J by 4 bases; unmatched bases: 10. Germline CDR1 reads SGHDN; CDR2 reads FVKESK. Written as DNA, the CDR3 is TGTGCCAGCAGTTTTTCGCGGGGGAGGGCAGATACGCAGTATTTT. Its translation: CASSFSRGRADTQYF. Together with reference TRBV14 and TRBJ2-3, the CDR3 gives the full variable domain: EAGVTQFPSHSVIEKGQTVTLRCDPISGHDNLYWYRRVMGKEIKFLLHFVKESKQDESGMPNNRFLAERTGGTYSTLKVQPAELEDSGVYFCASSFSRGRADTQYFGPGTRLTVL.

The chain has TRBV13 and TRBJ1-2; D unclear. Germline V gene data show CDR1 as PRHDT and CDR2 as FYEKMQ (reference sequence). CDR3 size: 14 residues. V was shortened by 0 bases and J by 2 bases, with 7 bases between the two germline ends. CDR3: CASSLGGLNYGYTF. CDR3 nucleotides: TGTGCCAGCAGCTTAGGCGGTCTGAACTATGGCTACACCTTC. The complete variable domain, with remaining parts taken from reference TRBV13 and TRBJ1-2, reads AAGVIQSPRHLIKEKRETATLKCYPIPRHDTVYWYQQGPGQDPQFLISFYEKMQSDKGSIPDRFSAQQFSDYHSELNMSSLELGDSALYFCASSLGGLNYGYTFGSGTRLTVV.

The rearrangement joins TRBV18 to TRBJ2-6; TRBD1 matches at 8 bases. V dropped 0 bases and J dropped 2; count of bases not matched to a gene: 21. Germline V gives CDR1 KGHSH, CDR2 LQKENI. The CDR3 spans 23 residues. In DNA form, the CDR3 reads TGTGCCAGCTCACCACCGGGGAAAATGAGAACAGGGGGAATTCCAACTGGGGCCAACGTCCTGACTTTC. This gives the protein CASSPPGKMRTGGIPTGANVLTF.

The V call is TRBV3-1 (or the pseudogene TRBV3-2), the J call TRBJ2-7; 7 bases align to TRBD2. V was pared by 1 base and J by 4 bases, with 7 bases of the junction left unmatched. The CDR3 is 15 amino acids. CDR1 is LGHDT and CDR2 is YNNKEL in the germline V gene (reference sequence). The CDR3 is CASSQGPAGLYEQYF. The CDR3 nucleotides are TGTGCCAGCAGCCAAGGTCCAGCGGGGCTATACGAGCAGTACTTC.

The CDR3 is CASSGLYEQYF. Written as DNA, the CDR3 is TGTGCCAGCAGCGGACTCTACGAGCAGTACTTC. This sequence joins TRBV7-9 and TRBJ2-7; TRBD2 is a possible D gene (5 bases). CDR3 length equals 11 residues. Per germline, CDR1 SEHNR and CDR2 FQNEAQ (reference sequence). V shed 5 bases and J shed 3 bases, with 5 bases lying between them.

The chain is built from TRBV7-2 and TRBJ1-1; perhaps TRBD1 as D (5 bases). The CDR3 is 16 residues long. The V gene's germline CDR1 is SGHTA and CDR2 FQGNSA. The V end was cut by 1 base, the J end by 4 bases, with 16 bases between. As DNA, the CDR3 is TGTGCCAGCAGCTTAGAAGACACGTCCGGGGGCACTGAAGCTTTCTTT. As protein: CASSLEDTSGGTEAFF.

The genes are TRBV20-1 and TRBJ2-1; D gene ambiguous. Trimming stripped 3 bases from V and 4 bases from J, with 4 bases between. Germline CDR1 and CDR2: DFQATT and SNEGSKA (reference sequence). The CDR3 consists of 11 residues. CDR3 DNA sequence: TGCAGTGCTAGTTTATACAATGAGCAGTTCTTC. It specifies CSASLYNEQFF.

The rearrangement joins TRBV5-4 to TRBJ2-3, with a possible D match to TRBD2 (6 bases). This CDR3 spans 15 amino acids. From germline, CDR1 is SGHNT and CDR2 YYREEE (reference sequence). V lost 0 bases, J lost 1 base, and 9 bases lay in between. For the CDR3, the DNA is TGTGCCAGCAGCTTGGACGGGGGAGGCACAGATACGCAGTATTTT. Translated: CASSLDGGGTDTQYF.

The V gene is TRBV5-1, the J gene TRBJ2-3, with TRBD2 matching over 10 bases. The germline gives CDR1 SGHRS, CDR2 YFSETQ. The CDR3 contains 16 residues. The trim removed 4 bases at V and 4 bases at J, leaving 9 bases unmatched. The CDR3 DNA reads as TGCGCCAGCAGCCTTATGTTAGCGGGGGGCGCAGATACGCAGTATTTT. The encoded protein is CASSLMLAGGADTQYF.

The chain combines TRBV27 with TRBJ2-5; TRBD1 is a possible D gene (5 bases). Germline V lookup: CDR1 MNHEY, CDR2 SMNVEV (reference sequence). The CDR3 totals 13 residues. Trimming stripped 5 bases from V and 2 bases from J, with 9 bases between. CDR3 nucleotides: TGTGCCAGCAGTAGACAGCCTCAAGAGACCCAGTACTTC. This codes for CASSRQPQETQYF.

This sequence joins TRBV7-8 and TRBJ2-7; the match to TRBD2 covers 12 bases. CDR1 and CDR2 (germline): SGHVS, FQNEAQ. The CDR3 is 16 amino acids. V lost 5 bases to trimming and J lost 3 bases; unmatched junction nucleotides: 8. The DNA of the CDR3 is TGTGCCAGCAGCCGCACTAGCGGGGGGCCATTCTACGAGCAGTACTTC. Its protein product is CASSRTSGGPFYEQYF.

The table lists this clone with a few counts. V and J are TRBV2 and TRBJ2-1; a weak D match, TRBD2 (6 bases). This CDR3 comprises 15 residues. Deletions cut 5 bases from V and 4 bases from J, with 15 bases between. The V gene's germline CDR1 is SNHLY and CDR2 FYNNEI. As DNA, the CDR3 is TGTGCCAGCAGTAATTCCCGGGGGATATACAATGAGCAGTTCTTC. Translating gives CASSNSRGIYNEQFF.

CDR3 bases: TGTGCCACCAGCAGAGGGACTAGCGGGAGGGTATTGTCTGGGAACAATGAGCAGTTCTTC. Translation: CATSRGTSGRVLSGNNEQFF. V usage is TRBV15 and J usage is TRBJ2-1; 15 positions agree with TRBD2. The ends lost 1 base at V and 5 bases at J; junction bases unmatched: 12. The CDR3 runs to 20 residues. Germline V lookup: CDR1 LNHNV, CDR2 YYDKDF (reference sequence).

The chain couples TRBV15 to TRBJ1-1; TRBD1 is a possible D gene (5 bases). The CDR3 is 15 residues long. The germline CDR1 and CDR2 sequences are LNHNV and YYDKDF (reference sequence). V dropped 8 bases and J dropped 4 bases, with 20 bases sitting between them. Written as DNA, the CDR3 is TGTGCCACCTACCCGGGAGGGGACTTTGTCACTGAAGCTTTCTTT. This codes for CATYPGGDFVTEAFF.

The CDR3 region is CASSPLGELNTEAFF. The CDR3, as DNA: TGTGCCAGCTCACCCCTCGGGGAATTGAACACTGAAGCTTTCTTT. The rearrangement links TRBV18 to TRBJ1-1, with no clear D. Germline CDR1 and CDR2: KGHSH and LQKENI. This CDR3 comprises 15 residues. Trimming cost V 3 bases and J 0 bases, with 11 bases left between them.

This clone was seen just once. The V and J genes are TRBV7-9 and TRBJ2-2; D not resolved. This CDR3 comprises 12 residues. V was trimmed by 0 bases and J by 8 bases, leaving 4 bases between them. Germline CDR1 and CDR2: SEHNR and FQNEAQ (reference sequence). CDR3 coding DNA: TGTGCCAGCAGCTTAGCTCCGGGGGAGCTGTTTTTT. Amino acids: CASSLAPGELFF.